A selection of T cell receptor beta chains follows, all from one sample in a study of STAT5B mutations in CD4+ large granular lymphocyte leukemia. The protocol was immunoSEQ multiplex PCR, while the TCRdb copy is restricted to in-frame clones and leaves out a portion. The table includes 30,000 to 40,000 clones, 76% detected once. The sequencing sample was made of CD4+ T cells from blood buffy coats. The origin of the receptors is a human donor in good health. CDR3s include the opening cysteine and the closing phenylalanine or tryptophan. A D gene is named only where the DNA matches it firmly. Clone size is shown for a subset of rows, as once, few, many or a class of expanded clone.

>-|TRBJ1-6|TRBV7-6|-
TGTGCCAGCAGCTTAGACCATTCACCCCTCCACTTT
CASSLDHSPLHF
>few|TRBJ2-5|TRBV7-7|-
TGTGCCAGCAGCTTAGTAGATCAAGAGACCCAGTACTTC
CASSLVDQETQYF
>once|TRBJ1-6|TRBV5-1|-
TGCGCCAGCAGCTTTACGCAGGACTCCTATAATTCACCCCTCCACTTT
CASSFTQDSYNSPLHF
>few|TRBJ1-1|TRBV7-8|-
TGTGCCAGCAGCTTAAAAACGAACACTGAAGCTTTCTTT
CASSLKTNTEAFF
>-|TRBJ2-5|TRBV5-1|-
TGCGCCAGCAGCTTGAGGTTCTCCGGGGACCAAGAGACCCAGTACTTC
CASSLRFSGDQETQYF
>-|TRBJ2-5|TRBV15|-
TGTGCCACCAGCAGAGGCAACTACCAAGAGACCCAGTACTTC
CATSRGNYQETQYF
>few|TRBJ2-2|TRBV7-2|-
TGTGCCAGCAGCTTAGTGCTACAGGCGAACACCGGGGAGCTGTTTTTT
CASSLVLQANTGELFF
>-|TRBJ2-4|TRBV23-1|TRBD2
TGCGCCAGCAGTCAGGGAGAACCGGGACTAGCGGGAGATAAGGCCAAAAACATTCAGTACTTC
CASSQGEPGLAGDKAKNIQYF
>-|TRBJ1-2|TRBV27|TRBD1
TGTGCCAGCAGTGGAAACAGGGGGTACAGCTATGGCTACACCTTC
CASSGNRGYSYGYTF
>once|TRBJ1-5|TRBV11-3|-
TGTGCCAGCAGCCGCCCCGGCGTGCCCCAGCATTTT
CASSRPGVPQHF
>-|TRBJ2-1|TRBV2|TRBD1
TGTGCCAGCTCCGGGGACAGGGATAACAATGAGCAGTTCTTC
CASSGDRDNNEQFF
>-|TRBJ2-7|TRBV19|TRBD1
TGTGCCAGTAGCGTTCAGGGGGTATACGAGCAGTACTTC
CASSVQGVYEQYF
>few|TRBJ1-6|TRBV19|TRBD1
TGTGCCAGTAGTGCTGAACAGGGGGTTAGTTCACCCCTCCACTTT
CASSAEQGVSSPLHF
>-|TRBJ2-6|TRBV4-3|-
TGCGCCAGCAGCCAAGCCCCCCGGGCTGGGGCCAACGTCCTGACTTTC
CASSQAPRAGANVLTF
>-|TRBJ1-2|TRBV5-6|-
TGTGCCAGCAGCTTAGCCCAAGTCGGCTACACCTTC
CASSLAQVGYTF
>-|TRBJ2-3|TRBV5-1|-
TGCGCCAGCAGCTTGGCTGGCCGGAACACAGATACGCAGTATTTT
CASSLAGRNTDTQYF
>-|TRBJ1-6|TRBV25-1|TRBD1
TGTGCCAGCAGGGGACAGCCCTTCGGTTCACCCCTCCACTTT
CASRGQPFGSPLHF
>-|TRBJ1-2|TRBV5-1|-
TGCGCCAGCAGCCAGGAGGGGGGAATCTATGGCCACACCTTC
CASSQEGGIYGHTF
>-|TRBJ2-7|TRBV27|-
TGTGCCAGCAGTCGGGGGAACCCTCCCTACGAGCAGTACTTC
CASSRGNPPYEQYF
>-|TRBJ2-5|TRBV27|TRBD2
TGTGCCAGCAGTCCCCGCGCAGCGGGAGGGATGGAGACCCAGTACTTC
CASSPRAAGGMETQYF
>-|TRBJ2-5|TRBV6-1|-
TGTGCCAGCAACGGGGGCCGAGAGACCCAGTACTTC
CASNGGRETQYF
>-|TRBJ1-2|TRBV5-5|-
TGTGCCAGCGGAAACGACAGGAACTATGGCTACACCTTC
CASGNDRNYGYTF